The 15 T cell receptor beta chains in this list originate from one sample, sequenced in a study of blood T cell repertoires in COVID-19. Assay used: immunoSEQ multiplex PCR; TCRdb lists only in-frame clones, some missing. The sample consists of over 150,000 clones, about 86% of them appearing once. The sample taken for sequencing was peripheral blood. Source of these receptors: a man in his fifties with active or convalescent COVID-19.

This sequence joins TRBV6-5 and TRBJ1-5, with D perhaps TRBD1 (6 bases). V was trimmed by 0 bases and J by 2 bases, leaving 11 bases between them. Germline lookup yields CDR1 MNHEY and CDR2 SVGAGI. This CDR3 is 16 amino acids long. CDR3 nucleotide sequence: TGTGCCAGCAGTTACTCCCGCAGGGGAGGCAATCAGCCCCAGCATTTT. It codes for CASSYSRRGGNQPQHF.

This chain connects TRBV5-1 to TRBJ1-1, with 8 bases aligning to TRBD1. J was trimmed by 1 base and V by 4 bases; bases with no gene match: 9. This CDR3 has 16 residues. CDR1 and CDR2 (germline): SGHRS, YFSETQ. The CDR3 bases are TGCGCCAGCAGCCCCTACTGGACAGGGCAGAACACTGAAGCTTTCTTT. This encodes CASSPYWTGQNTEAFF.

The V and J genes are TRBV7-2 and TRBJ1-5; D not resolved. The germline gives CDR1 SGHTA, CDR2 FQGNSA. CDR3 length: 13 residues. V was clipped by 2 bases and J by 4 bases, with 6 bases between them. This chain's CDR3 is CASSLLLNQPQHF. CDR3 bases: TGTGCCAGCAGCTTACTGTTGAATCAGCCCCAGCATTTT.

The chain links TRBV6-2 or TRBV6-3 to TRBJ1-5; the D gene is possibly TRBD1 (5 bases). Germline V lookup: CDR1 MNHEY, CDR2 SVGEGT. This CDR3 region has 15 residues. Trimming shortened V by 2 bases and J by 7 bases, and 15 bases separated the two germline ends. Here the CDR3 DNA reads TGTGCCAGCAGTTACGAGGTGGCAGGGTGGCAGCCCCAGCATTTT. It encodes CASSYEVAGWQPQHF.

CDR3 DNA sequence: TGTGCCAGCAGCCGCGCACCCTCCTACGAGCAGTACTTC. Protein: CASSRAPSYEQYF. The genes are TRBV3-1 (or the pseudogene TRBV3-2) and TRBJ2-7; D is ambiguous. V was clipped by 4 bases and J by 0 bases, with 7 bases between them. CDR3 size: 13 residues. CDR1 is LGHDT and CDR2 is YNNKEL in the germline V gene (reference sequence).

The chain employs TRBV5-1 and TRBJ2-1; 10 nucleotides match TRBD1. Germline CDR1 reads SGHRS; CDR2 reads YFSETQ. Unmatched junction bases numbered 3, after V lost 3 bases and J lost 6 bases. This CDR3 has 14 amino acids. The CDR3: CASSYGQGGNEQFF. The CDR3 DNA reads as TGCGCCAGCAGCTACGGACAGGGGGGCAATGAGCAGTTCTTC.

This clone showed up just a few times. This chain connects TRBV6-1 to TRBJ1-2; TRBD1 might be the D (6 bases). The CDR3 runs 17 residues. V shed 3 bases and J shed 4 bases, with 21 bases lying between them. CDR1 MNHNS and CDR2 SASEGT come from the germline V gene. The CDR3 sequence is CASSESNFGNRVYGYTF. CDR3 nucleotides: TGTGCCAGCAGTGAGAGCAATTTCGGGAACAGGGTCTATGGCTACACCTTC.

The chain uses TRBV7-5 and TRBJ2-3; the DNA was not compared with TRBD1, the D call given in the table. TRBV7-5 is a pseudogene segment. CDR3 length equals 13 residues. The CDR3 sequence: CATGDRVGDTQYF. CDR3 DNA: TGTGCCACGGGGGACAGGGTCGGAGATACGCAGTATTTT.

The chain joins TRBV6-5 to TRBJ2-1; no clear D gene. Germline assignment: CDR1 MNHEY and CDR2 SVGAGI. The V and J ends lost 0 bases and 8 bases respectively, with 14 bases between them. The CDR3 runs to 15 residues. This CDR3 is CASSYSRGNADEQFF. The CDR3 nucleotides read TGTGCCAGCAGTTACTCACGCGGTAATGCCGATGAGCAGTTCTTC.

The table lists this clone with a few counts. This sequence joins TRBV4-1 and TRBJ2-7; D possibly corresponds to TRBD2 (6 bases). The V end was cut by 1 base, the J end by 7 bases, with 20 bases between. This CDR3 region has 16 residues. CDR1 and CDR2 (germline): MGHRA, YSYEKL. The CDR3 DNA is TGCGCCAGCAGCCAAGCCCGATCCTCCGGGGGTGAAGAGCAGTACTTC. Translating it yields CASSQARSSGGEEQYF.

This chain joins TRBV4-2 and TRBJ1-5; 8 nucleotides match TRBD1. The V gene's germline CDR1 is LGHNA and CDR2 YNFKEQ. There are 14 residues in the CDR3. Losses at the gene ends were 3 bases for V and 5 bases for J; bases not matched to a gene: 3. The CDR3 spells CASSQTGEDQPQHF. In DNA form, the CDR3 reads TGTGCCAGCAGCCAGACAGGGGAGGATCAGCCCCAGCATTTT.

In this sample, this clone turned up a few times. The V gene is TRBV29-1, the J gene TRBJ2-4; D unclear. Germline CDR1 and CDR2: SQVTM and ANQGSEA. The CDR3 extends over 14 amino acids. V shed 6 bases and J shed 5 bases, with 17 bases lying between them. DNA of the CDR3: TGCAGCGTCCCGGCCGAGGCTCAACAAAACATTCAGTACTTC. It codes for CSVPAEAQQNIQYF.

In this sample, this clone turned up once. The chain employs TRBV5-1 and TRBJ1-1; no clear D. This CDR3 region has 15 residues. V gave up 2 bases and J gave up 1 base, with 12 bases separating them. The germline gives CDR1 SGHRS, CDR2 YFSETQ. In nucleotides, the CDR3 is TGCGCCAGCAGCTTCAGTGTCGGAGGGAACACTGAAGCTTTCTTT. Translated: CASSFSVGGNTEAFF.

The chain has TRBV29-1 and TRBJ1-2, with TRBD1 matching over 7 bases. CDR1 and CDR2 (germline): SQVTM, ANQGSEA. CDR3 length equals 13 residues. Unmatched junction bases numbered 6, after V lost 2 bases and J lost 6 bases. This chain's CDR3 is CSVETTGMDGYTF. CDR3 coding DNA: TGCAGCGTTGAAACGACAGGGATGGATGGCTACACCTTC.

This chain uses TRBV4-1 with TRBJ2-1; the match to TRBD2 covers 13 bases. The CDR3 consists of 16 residues. V dropped 2 bases and J dropped 7; count of bases not matched to a gene: 5. CDR1 is MGHRA, CDR2 YSYEKL, per germline. CDR3: CASSQQGLAGANEQFF. The CDR3 coding sequence is TGCGCCAGCAGCCAACAAGGACTAGCGGGGGCTAATGAGCAGTTCTTC.